The TCR beta chain described here comes from a study of T cell responses to AZD1222 COVID-19 vaccine. This clone was seen once. The antigen is undetermined. Study-level findings and limits: Donors, mostly white British, included more females; clonal diversity was possibly underestimated.

The CDR3 has 17 residues. Germline assignment: CDR1 LNHDA and CDR2 SQIVND (reference sequence). The V end was cut by 7 bases, the J end by 7 bases, with 25 bases between. Clones were sequenced by immunoSEQ multiplex PCR, and TCRdb holds only the in-frame ones, with some missing. The data contain 150,000 or so clones, under 95% of them singletons. This specimen consisted of peripheral blood, obtained on day 0 of MenACWY control vaccination. This clonotype was sampled from an adult in good health. V and J are TRBV19 and TRBJ1-4; D is unresolved. CDR3 sequence: CASTLGYSPKAGEKLFF. The CDR3 DNA sequence: TGTGCCAGTACCCTGGGATACTCCCCTAAAGCGGGTGAAAAACTGTTTTTT.